This T cell receptor beta chain was observed in a study of glioma-infiltrating T cells. This clonotype was counted many times. The iRepertoire nested amplicon-rescue multiplex PCR amplified TCR alpha and beta CDR3s from RNA. In TCRdb, the multiplex PCR reads were re-called with MiXCR into one record per CDR3 protein. The table lists some 85,000 distinct CDR3 sequences, around 23% of them singletons. Losses at the gene ends were 5 bases for V and 1 base for J; bases not matched to a gene: 5. The CDR3 has 15 residues. Germline V gene lookup returns CDR1 SGHTA and CDR2 FQGNSA. The rearrangement uses TRBV7-2 and TRBJ2-3; 8 nucleotides line up with TRBD2. The TCR sequence derives from a human donor with low-grade glioma or glioblastoma, undergoing nonglioma brain surgery, or in good health (not recorded which). Sample: glioma tissue, nonneoplastic brain tissue, or PBMCs (not recorded which). CDR3 loop: CASSPRLARTDTQYF. CDR3 in DNA: TGTGCCAGCAGCCCTCGACTAGCGCGCACAGATACGCAGTATTTT.